This entry is about one T cell receptor beta chain. The antigen remains undetermined. 5'RACE template switching added a universal primer site and UMIs to TCR cDNA. One entry per CDR3 protein, called by TCRdb with MiXCR from the 5' RACE reads. Of under 400,000 distinct CDR3 sequences listed, approximately 10% are singletons. The sample originates from a study of T cells after yellow fever vaccination. J lost 4 bases, V lost 1 base, and 8 bases had no gene match. CDR1 is LGHNA, CDR2 YNFKEQ, per germline. The CDR3 extends over 16 amino acids. The study, taken as a whole, reports: Subsequent booster samples again held most clones from primary vaccination (more than 95% CD4, 85% to 90% CD8).

The clonotype was recovered from a man aged 18 to 29 who received the YFV17D yellow fever vaccine. The starting material was PBMCs, obtained on the day of the first yellow fever vaccination. V is TRBV4-2 and J is TRBJ1-1, with 8 bases identical to TRBD1. DNA of the CDR3: TGTGCCAGCAGCCAAGGGTGGACAGGGATCCCCACTGAAGCTTTCTTT. Amino acid sequence: CASSQGWTGIPTEAFF.